The T cell receptor beta chain described here comes from a study of a mutant IDH1 vaccine in newly diagnosed glioma. Trimming pared 6 bases from V and 2 bases from J, leaving 14 bases between. The CDR3 length is 15 residues. Germline V gives CDR1 MNHEY, CDR2 SVGAGI. This sample's time point: baseline, week 1 (first vaccination visit). The treatment denotes: pre-vaccination baseline after standard-of-care therapy. Sequencing was performed with immunoSEQ multiplex PCR; in TCRdb, only in-frame clones are kept and a portion is missing. The sample has approximately 100,000 clones; over 85% are singletons. This TCR came from a woman aged 50 to 60 with glioma. This material consisted of PBMCs, taken from a glioma patient treated with radiotherapy, temozolomide or both. The genes are TRBV6-5 and TRBJ2-1, with D possibly being TRBD1 (5 bases). Here the CDR3 DNA reads TGTGCCAGCAGCCGAACAGACAGCGCCTACAATGAGCAGTTCTTC. As protein: CASSRTDSAYNEQFF.